This T cell receptor beta chain was obtained from a study of cytomegalovirus exposure and HLA in healthy donors. PCR used 60 Vbeta primers and 13 Jbeta primers. Using immunoSEQ multiplex PCR, the repertoire was profiled, and TCRdb retains in-frame clones only, with some absent. The table records about 180,000 clones, under 85% of them present only once. As concerns this clone: The antigen is unknown.

Germline-derived CDR1 and CDR2 are MDHEN and SYDVKM. This CDR3 contains 15 residues. The V and J ends lost 6 bases and 2 bases, in that order; junction bases with no gene match: 7. Findings and caveats of the study: Earlier findings revealed that most TCR beta V segments proved productive either about 90% or about 30% of the time.

This clonotype was obtained from a male donor in good health and CMV-seronegative. Sequencing was performed on PBMCs. The V call is TRBV28, the J call TRBJ1-5; 7 positions agree with TRBD1. The CDR3 nucleotides read TGTGCCAGCAGCACTCACAGGGGAGGCAATCAGCCCCAGCATTTT. It codes for CASSTHRGGNQPQHF.